The 31 T cell receptor beta chains below come from one sample, sequenced in a study of blood T cell repertoires in COVID-19. The assay was immunoSEQ multiplex PCR, and TCRdb's table has in-frame clones only and misses some. This table holds about 140,000 clones, 87% found once. Sequencing input: peripheral blood. The receptors originated from a man in his fifties with active COVID-19.

The CDR3 loop is CASSPRRNSYEQYF. Written as DNA, the CDR3 is TGTGCCAGTAGTCCCCGCAGGAACTCCTACGAGCAGTACTTC. This rearrangement joins TRBV19 to TRBJ2-7, with no clear D. This CDR3 spans 14 amino acids. From germline, CDR1 is LNHDA and CDR2 SQIVND (reference sequence). Trimming pared 5 bases from V and 0 bases from J, leaving 11 bases between.

V gene TRBV30 combines with J gene TRBJ2-3; D not certain. From germline, CDR1 is GTSNPN and CDR2 SVGIG (reference sequence). Trimming took 0 bases from V and 6 from J, leaving 7 bases between them. The CDR3 sequence is 12 residues long. CDR3 coding DNA: TGTGCCTGGAGTGTAACTCCGGATACGCAGTATTTT. Translation: CAWSVTPDTQYF.

This clone has a single count. As DNA, the CDR3 is TGTGCCAGCAGCGGCCGGACAGTCTCCTACAATGAGCAGTTCTTC. Amino acids: CASSGRTVSYNEQFF. The chain carries TRBV7-9 and TRBJ2-1, with a possible D match to TRBD1 (6 bases). The CDR3 length is 15 residues. V lost 5 bases and J lost 0, with 11 bases in between. Germline CDR1 SEHNR, CDR2 FQNEAQ (reference sequence).

V is TRBV5-6 and J is TRBJ2-2; 7 nucleotides align to TRBD1. Germline lookup yields CDR1 SGHDT and CDR2 YYEEEE. The CDR3 runs to 14 residues. The V and J ends lost 5 bases and 2 bases, in that order; junction bases with no gene match: 3. The CDR3 DNA sequence: TGTGCCAGCAGTTGGGACAGAAACACCGGGGAGCTGTTTTTT. Its protein product is CASSWDRNTGELFF.

The V and J genes are TRBV5-1 and TRBJ2-1, with 16 positions matching TRBD2. The CDR3 length is 17 residues. Germline V lookup: CDR1 SGHRS, CDR2 YFSETQ. V was clipped by 0 bases and J by 15 bases; unmatched bases: 12. CDR3 residues: CASSLAGTSGGAPARFF. As DNA, the CDR3 is TGCGCCAGCAGCTTGGCCGGGACTAGCGGGGGGGCCCCTGCACGGTTCTTC.

The V gene is TRBV30, the J gene TRBJ2-3; a possible D gene is TRBD2 (7 bases). V was clipped by 7 bases and J by 2 bases, with 16 bases between them. CDR3 length: 14 amino acids. In germline, CDR1 is GTSNPN, CDR2 SVGIG (reference sequence). The CDR3 DNA reads TGTGCCTTCTCACCGGGGGGCCTCACAGATACGCAGTATTTT. Encoded protein: CAFSPGGLTDTQYF.

This clone is a singleton in its sample. The V gene is TRBV12-3 or TRBV12-4, the J gene TRBJ2-5; 8 bases are a match to TRBD1. This CDR3 contains 13 residues. V dropped 5 bases and J dropped 5; count of bases not matched to a gene: 4. This CDR3 is CASSVRQGETQYF. The CDR3 DNA reads TGTGCCAGCAGTGTCCGACAGGGGGAGACCCAGTACTTC.

The gene calls are TRBV6-1 and TRBJ1-5, with no clear D. The germline V gene encodes CDR1 MNHNS and CDR2 SASEGT. The V gene lost 0 bases and the J gene lost 4 bases, with 7 bases spanning the gap. The length of the CDR3 is 14 residues. CDR3 amino acids: CASSEAARNQPQHF. The CDR3, as DNA: TGTGCCAGCAGTGAAGCGGCCAGAAATCAGCCCCAGCATTTT.

The chain joins TRBV5-1 to TRBJ2-1; D is possibly TRBD2 (5 bases). With 0 bases removed from V and 2 bases from J, the gap between germline ends came to 6 bases. The CDR3 spans 14 residues. CDR1 is SGHRS and CDR2 is YFSETQ in the germline V gene. The CDR3 sequence: CASSLEAAYNEQFF. The CDR3 DNA reads as TGCGCCAGCAGCTTGGAAGCGGCCTACAATGAGCAGTTCTTC.

The chain uses TRBV4-2 and TRBJ1-2; 8 positions match TRBD1. CDR1 is LGHNA, CDR2 YNFKEQ, per germline. The CDR3 is 14 amino acids. The V segment lost 3 bases and the J segment 4 bases; nucleotides outside the gene matches: 4. The CDR3 spells CASSHLTGAYGYTF. Here the CDR3 DNA reads TGTGCCAGCAGCCACCTGACAGGGGCCTATGGCTACACCTTC.

This clone was found once. This rearrangement joins TRBV2 to TRBJ2-1; D may be TRBD2 (7 bases). The germline V gene has CDR1 SNHLY and CDR2 FYNNEI. V lost 4 bases to trimming and J lost 7 bases, with 14 bases between them. The CDR3 contains 14 residues. The CDR3 coding sequence is TGTGCCAGCAGTGTGAGTAGGGGGGGGAATGAGCAGTTCTTC. Its protein product is CASSVSRGGNEQFF.

The chain carries TRBV4-3 and TRBJ1-5; 7 bases align to TRBD1. CDR1 LGHNA and CDR2 YSLEER come from the germline V gene. The CDR3 runs to 17 residues. The V gene end was trimmed by 0 bases and the J gene end by 0 bases; junction bases not matched to a gene: 5. This CDR3 reads CASSQDSTGPSNQPQHF. CDR3 nucleotide sequence: TGCGCCAGCAGCCAAGATTCGACAGGGCCTAGCAATCAGCCCCAGCATTTT.

The chain joins TRBV9 to TRBJ1-1; a weak D match, TRBD1 (6 bases). The V and J ends lost 3 bases and 8 bases respectively, with 14 bases between them. CDR3 size: 13 residues. The germline CDR1 and CDR2 sequences are SGDLS and YYNGEE. The CDR3 DNA reads as TGTGCCAGCAGCGCCCGAGGGACAAGCGAAGCTTTCTTT. Amino acids: CASSARGTSEAFF.

The chain recombines TRBV2 with TRBJ1-1, with D possibly being TRBD1 (5 bases). The CDR3 runs 15 residues. V was clipped by 6 bases and J by 5 bases, with 19 bases between them. The germline V gene has CDR1 SNHLY and CDR2 FYNNEI. CDR3: CASSVTVYGGTEAFF. The DNA for the CDR3 is TGTGCCAGCAGCGTCACTGTATATGGGGGGACTGAAGCTTTCTTT.

This clone was found a few times. The CDR3 spells CASSPWTSGGSSYNEQFF. For the CDR3, the DNA is TGTGCCAGCAGCCCCTGGACTAGCGGGGGTAGCTCCTACAATGAGCAGTTCTTC. The chain recombines TRBV3-1 (or the pseudogene TRBV3-2) with TRBJ2-1; 13 bases fit TRBD2. Germline V CDR1 and CDR2: LGHDT, YNNKEL (reference sequence). There are 18 residues in the CDR3. The ends lost 4 bases at V and 0 bases at J; junction bases unmatched: 6.

The chain is built from TRBV5-1 and TRBJ1-4, with TRBD1 matching over 7 bases. The CDR3 covers 15 residues. Unmatched junction bases numbered 7, after V lost 3 bases and J lost 5 bases. CDR1 and CDR2 from the germline V gene are SGHRS and YFSETQ. The CDR3 bases are TGCGCCAGCAGCTCCCTGGACAGGAAGAATGAAAAACTGTTTTTT. Encoded protein: CASSSLDRKNEKLFF.

The chain employs TRBV21-1 and TRBJ2-6; TRBD2 is the table's D call and was not checked against the DNA. TRBV21-1 corresponds to a pseudogene. The CDR3 is made up of 18 amino acids. The CDR3 here is CASSGRLAGSSGANVLTF. The DNA of the CDR3 is TGTGCCAGCAGCGGCCGACTAGCGGGGAGCTCTGGGGCCAACGTCCTGACTTTC.

The V call is TRBV5-3, the J call TRBJ1-4; perhaps TRBD1 as D (6 bases). TRBV5-3 has ORF status, its function being uncertain. The CDR3 extends over 14 amino acids. The V end lost 10 bases, the J end lost 8 bases, and 21 bases lay between the germline ends. The CDR3 DNA reads as TGTGCCCACCGTGGGAAGGGGGTGGAGGAAAAACTGTTTTTT. As protein: CAHRGKGVEEKLFF.

The rearrangement links TRBV12-5 to TRBJ1-3; D gene ambiguous. CDR3 size: 15 residues. Germline values: CDR1 LGHNT, CDR2 FRNRAP. Trimming took 7 bases from V and 0 from J, leaving 13 bases between them. The CDR3 coding sequence is TGTGCTAGTGCTGAAATGGTACTCTCTGGAAACACCATATATTTT. Amino acid sequence: CASAEMVLSGNTIYF. Supplemented by reference TRBV12-5 and TRBJ1-3, the full variable domain reads DARVTQTPRHKVTEMGQEVTMRCQPILGHNTVFWYRQTMMQGLELLAYFRNRAPLDDSGMPKDRFSAEMPDATLATLKIQPSEPRDSAVYFCASAEMVLSGNTIYFGEGSWLTVV.

This clone was seen once. This chain links TRBV5-6 with TRBJ2-7, with 8 bases identical to TRBD1. V lost 3 bases and J lost 2; bases outside the gene matches: 4. This CDR3 has 14 amino acids. The germline gives CDR1 SGHDT, CDR2 YYEEEE. In nucleotides, the CDR3 is TGTGCCAGCAGCTGGGACAGGTCCGCCTACGAGCAGTACTTC. Translation gives CASSWDRSAYEQYF.

V is TRBV7-9 and J is TRBJ1-4, with 8 bases matching TRBD1. V dropped 5 bases and J dropped 10; count of bases not matched to a gene: 6. Looked up from germline, CDR1 is SEHNR and CDR2 is FQNEAQ (reference sequence). This CDR3 is built from 13 residues. CDR3 sequence: CASSPGQGGKLFF. In nucleotides, the CDR3 is TGTGCCAGCAGCCCCGGACAGGGAGGAAAACTGTTTTTT.

This sequence joins TRBV19 and TRBJ2-2, with D perhaps matching TRBD1 (5 bases). There are 15 residues in the CDR3. V lost 3 bases to trimming and J lost 4 bases, with 12 bases between them. Germline CDR1 LNHDA, CDR2 SQIVND (reference sequence). CDR3 sequence (DNA): TGTGCCAGTAGTATGGTGGCAGGGCGCACCGGGGAGCTGTTTTTT. The encoded protein is CASSMVAGRTGELFF.

V usage is TRBV21-1 and J usage is TRBJ1-1; the DNA was not used to check the table's D call, TRBD1. TRBV21-1 is a pseudogene locus. The CDR3 contains 16 residues. CDR3 residues: CASSKRETGAPTEAFF. In DNA form, the CDR3 reads TGTGCCAGCAGCAAACGCGAGACAGGGGCGCCCACTGAAGCTTTCTTT.

The V call is TRBV6-5, the J call TRBJ1-2; 8 positions match TRBD1. Losses at the gene ends were 7 bases for V and 6 bases for J; bases not matched to a gene: 13. This CDR3 region has 15 residues. Germline loops: CDR1 MNHEY, CDR2 SVGAGI. CDR3 protein: CASTSWGRGQDGYTF. The CDR3 DNA follows: TGTGCCAGCACCTCGTGGGGCAGGGGGCAGGATGGCTACACCTTC.

The rearrangement joins TRBV6-5 to TRBJ2-7; 7 bases match TRBD1. V trimming: 2 bases; J trimming: 0 bases; junction bases outside the gene matches: 1. Looked up from germline, CDR1 is MNHEY and CDR2 is SVGAGI. The CDR3 is made up of 14 amino acids. CDR3 protein: CASSYGTASYEQYF. CDR3 nucleotide sequence: TGTGCCAGCAGTTACGGGACAGCCTCCTACGAGCAGTACTTC.

Regarding this clone: One end of the junction is discordant with germline, which a read error may explain. The chain recombines TRBV5-6 with TRBJ1-1, with 7 bases aligning to TRBD1. Germline V gene lookup returns CDR1 SGHDT and CDR2 YYEEEE. There are 16 residues in the CDR3. The chain's CDR3 is CASNLVGGQKNTEAFF. The CDR3 DNA reads TGTGCCAGCAACTTGGTTGGGGGACAGAAGAACACTGAAGCTTTCTTT.

This clone was observed once. The V call is TRBV19, the J call TRBJ2-1, with TRBD2 matching 10 bases. J lost 0 bases, V lost 4 bases, and 9 bases had no gene match. There are 18 residues in the CDR3. Looked up from germline, CDR1 is LNHDA and CDR2 is SQIVND (reference sequence). Written as DNA, the CDR3 is TGTGCCAGTAGTAAGCTAGCGGGGGCTGACCTCTCCTACAATGAGCAGTTCTTC. Its protein product is CASSKLAGADLSYNEQFF.

This chain joins TRBV19 and TRBJ1-2; 7 nucleotides agree with TRBD1. CDR1 is LNHDA and CDR2 is SQIVND in the germline V gene (reference sequence). CDR3 length equals 15 residues. V lost 6 bases, J lost 0 bases, and 7 bases stayed unmatched. The chain's CDR3 is CASSYVGQANYGYTF. The CDR3 DNA follows: TGTGCCAGTAGCTACGTAGGACAGGCTAACTATGGCTACACCTTC.

This chain links TRBV2 with TRBJ2-1; D might be TRBD1 (6 bases). This CDR3 has 15 residues. From germline, CDR1 is SNHLY and CDR2 FYNNEI. The germline V and J ends were trimmed by 3 bases and 7 bases, with 16 bases remaining between them. CDR3 protein: CASSDSGVGGNEQFF. The DNA for the CDR3 is TGTGCCAGCAGTGATTCAGGGGTAGGGGGAAATGAGCAGTTCTTC.

The CDR3 DNA sequence: TGTGCCAGCAGTTACTCCCCTAGTTACAATGAGCAGTTCTTC. Translation gives CASSYSPSYNEQFF. V is TRBV6-6 and J is TRBJ2-1; D is uncertain. V was trimmed by 0 bases and J by 4 bases, leaving 7 bases between them. Germline V gene lookup returns CDR1 MNHNY and CDR2 SVGAGI (reference sequence). The CDR3 runs to 14 residues.

J is TRBJ2-2 and V is TRBV5-1; possibly TRBD1 for D (6 bases). CDR1 SGHRS and CDR2 YFSETQ come from the germline V gene. The CDR3 extends over 16 amino acids. Trimming cost V 0 bases and J 4 bases, with 13 bases left between them. The DNA of the CDR3 is TGCGCCAGCAGCTTGGAGGGGGTTAAAGGCACCGGGGAGCTGTTTTTT. Translated: CASSLEGVKGTGELFF.